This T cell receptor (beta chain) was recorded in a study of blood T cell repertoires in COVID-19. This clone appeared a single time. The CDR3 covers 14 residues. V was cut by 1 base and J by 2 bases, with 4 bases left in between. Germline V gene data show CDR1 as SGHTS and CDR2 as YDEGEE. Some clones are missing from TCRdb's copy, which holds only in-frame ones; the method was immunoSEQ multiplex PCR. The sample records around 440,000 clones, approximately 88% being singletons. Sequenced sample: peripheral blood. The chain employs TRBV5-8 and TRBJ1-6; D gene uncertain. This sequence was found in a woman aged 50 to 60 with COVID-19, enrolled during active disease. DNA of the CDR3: TGTGCCAGCAGCTTGATTACCTATAATTCACCCCTCCACTTT. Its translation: CASSLITYNSPLHF.